This is a list of T cell receptor beta chains from one sample in a study of blood T cells in healthy people across ages. TCRdb re-analysed the 5' RACE reads in MiXCR, keeping a single row per CDR3 protein. The data show around 1,000,000 distinct CDR3 sequences, about 25% seen once. The data also belong to a second study, concerning T cells of mothers and their children.

The specimen sequenced was blood. These receptors were collected from a girl aged 2 to 9 in good health. Both conserved end residues are part of each CDR3.

j_call v_call cdr3_aa
TRBJ1-1 TRBV6-5 CASSYAGRAVAFF
TRBJ1-1 TRBV4-1 CASSPVGIELNTEAFF
TRBJ1-5 TRBV28 CASRGQDNQPQHF
TRBJ1-6 TRBV9 CASSSRTGPQELDNSPLHF
TRBJ2-7 TRBV6-6 CASNRARSYEQYF
TRBJ1-1 TRBV18 CASSNNQGAEAFF
TRBJ1-2 TRBV29-1 CSVAYQGTYGYTF
TRBJ1-1 TRBV6-2/TRBV6-3 CASSSVALIPGAFF
TRBJ2-5 TRBV20-1 CSARGGSQETQYF
TRBJ2-5 TRBV6-4 CASSFLANQETQYF
TRBJ2-1 TRBV4-1 CASSQWANNEQFF
TRBJ2-7 TRBV7-7 CASSPLESYEQYF
TRBJ2-5 TRBV29-1 CSVKYQETQYF
TRBJ2-1 TRBV20-1 CSARIETSSYEQFF
TRBJ2-4 TRBV18 CASSPPLGEGANIQYF
TRBJ1-3 TRBV27 CASSRNAAIGQARNTIYF
TRBJ2-3 TRBV7-2 CASRADVTDTQYF
TRBJ1-4 TRBV4-3 CASSQILGEKLFF
TRBJ1-2 TRBV29-1 CSVEPDGVYGYTF
TRBJ1-3 TRBV15 CASQSSGNTIYF
TRBJ1-4 TRBV7-9 CASSTLDTVEKLFF
TRBJ2-7 TRBV9 CASSQRDRGGEQYF
TRBJ1-4 TRBV7-2 CASSPRGQELEKLFF
TRBJ2-5 TRBV12-3/TRBV12-4 CASSPWETTSKTQYF
TRBJ2-7 TRBV21-1 CASSNRRYYYEQYF
. TRBV5-1 CASSAMDGDYEQYF
TRBJ2-1 TRBV5-1 CASSLLSRSSAYNEQFF
TRBJ2-7 TRBV7-9 CASGKQLTPNEQYF
TRBJ2-2 TRBV20-1 CSAGQGPTGELVF
TRBJ1-6 TRBV5-1 CASSLEGGWNSPLHF
TRBJ2-7 TRBV6-1 CASSVTRQGIIHEQYF
TRBJ2-7 TRBV12-3/TRBV12-4 CASSYRGSHEQYF
TRBJ1-5 TRBV25-1 CASTYPEGSNQPQHF
TRBJ2-3 TRBV4-1 CASSQVPASGRGSTDTQYF
TRBJ2-2 TRBV3-1 CASSPPDRAFSTGELFF
TRBJ1-2 TRBV29-1 CSATGQGNYGYTF
TRBJ2-3 TRBV7-8 CASSPRSHPDTQYF
TRBJ1-2 TRBV7-9 CASTPGQTLLNSYGYTF
TRBJ2-1 TRBV4-2 CASSQVIAENEQFF
TRBJ2-2 TRBV28 CASRWDRANTGELFF